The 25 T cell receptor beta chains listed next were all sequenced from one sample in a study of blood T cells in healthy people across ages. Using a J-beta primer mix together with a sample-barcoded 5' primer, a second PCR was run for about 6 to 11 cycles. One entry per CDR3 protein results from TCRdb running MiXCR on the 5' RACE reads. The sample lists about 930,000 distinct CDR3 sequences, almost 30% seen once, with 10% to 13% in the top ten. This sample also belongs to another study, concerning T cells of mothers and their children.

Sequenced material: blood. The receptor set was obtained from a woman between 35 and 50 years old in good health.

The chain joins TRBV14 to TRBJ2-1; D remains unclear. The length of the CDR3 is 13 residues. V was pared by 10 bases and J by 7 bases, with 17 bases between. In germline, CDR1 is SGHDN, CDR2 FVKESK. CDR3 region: CAIRRTGKNEQFF. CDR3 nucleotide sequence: TGTGCCATCCGCCGGACCGGAAAGAATGAGCAGTTCTTC.

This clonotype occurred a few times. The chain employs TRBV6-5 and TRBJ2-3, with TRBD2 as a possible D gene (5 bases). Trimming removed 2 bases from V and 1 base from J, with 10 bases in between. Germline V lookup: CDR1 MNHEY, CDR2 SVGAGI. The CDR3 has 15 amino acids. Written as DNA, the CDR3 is TGTGCCAGCAGTTACCTCCCGCGGGGCACAGATACGCAGTATTTT. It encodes CASSYLPRGTDTQYF.

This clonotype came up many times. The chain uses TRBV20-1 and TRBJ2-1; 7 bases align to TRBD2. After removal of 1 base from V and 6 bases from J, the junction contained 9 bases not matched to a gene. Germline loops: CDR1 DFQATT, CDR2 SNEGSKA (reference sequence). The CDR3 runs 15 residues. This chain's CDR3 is CSARVASGVSNEQFF. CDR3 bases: TGCAGTGCTAGAGTAGCCAGCGGGGTTAGCAATGAGCAGTTCTTC.

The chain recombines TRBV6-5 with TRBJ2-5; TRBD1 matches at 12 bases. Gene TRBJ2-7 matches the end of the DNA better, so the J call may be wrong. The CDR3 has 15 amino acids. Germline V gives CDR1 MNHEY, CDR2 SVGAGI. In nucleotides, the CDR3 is TGTGCCAGCAGTTACCCGGGACAGGGGGCAGGCGAGCAGTACTTC. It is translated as CASSYPGQGAGEQYF.

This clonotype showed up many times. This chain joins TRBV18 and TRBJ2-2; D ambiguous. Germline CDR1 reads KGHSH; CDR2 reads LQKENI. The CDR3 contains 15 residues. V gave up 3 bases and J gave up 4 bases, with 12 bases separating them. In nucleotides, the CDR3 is TGTGCCAGCTCACCGGCAGGCGATCTCACCGGGGAGCTGTTTTTT. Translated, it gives CASSPAGDLTGELFF.

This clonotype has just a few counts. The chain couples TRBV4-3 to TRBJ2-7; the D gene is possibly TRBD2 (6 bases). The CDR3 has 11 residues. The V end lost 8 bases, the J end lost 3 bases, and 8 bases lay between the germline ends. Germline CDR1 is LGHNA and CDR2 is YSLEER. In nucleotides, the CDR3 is TGCGCCAGCGGGGGACTCTACGAGCAGTACTTC. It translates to CASGGLYEQYF.

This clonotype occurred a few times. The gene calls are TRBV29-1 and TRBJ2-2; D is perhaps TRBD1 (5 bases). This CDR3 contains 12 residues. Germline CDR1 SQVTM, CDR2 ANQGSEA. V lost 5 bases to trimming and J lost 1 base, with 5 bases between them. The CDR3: CSVTGNTGELFF. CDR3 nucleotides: TGCAGCGTTACAGGGAACACCGGGGAGCTGTTTTTT.

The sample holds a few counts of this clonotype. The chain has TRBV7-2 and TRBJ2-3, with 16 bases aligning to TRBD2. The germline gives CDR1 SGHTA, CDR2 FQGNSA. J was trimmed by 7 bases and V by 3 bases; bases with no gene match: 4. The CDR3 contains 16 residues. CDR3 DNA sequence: TGTGCCAGCAGCTTGGGGACTAGCGGGGGGGCGTATACGCAGTATTTT. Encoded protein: CASSLGTSGGAYTQYF.

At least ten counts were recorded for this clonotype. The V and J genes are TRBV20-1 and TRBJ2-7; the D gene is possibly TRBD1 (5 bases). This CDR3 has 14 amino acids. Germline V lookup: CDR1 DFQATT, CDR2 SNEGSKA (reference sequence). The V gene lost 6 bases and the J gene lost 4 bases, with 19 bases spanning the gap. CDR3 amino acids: CSAPLLGPGYEQYF. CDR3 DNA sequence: TGCAGTGCCCCCCTCCTAGGGCCAGGGTACGAGCAGTACTTC.

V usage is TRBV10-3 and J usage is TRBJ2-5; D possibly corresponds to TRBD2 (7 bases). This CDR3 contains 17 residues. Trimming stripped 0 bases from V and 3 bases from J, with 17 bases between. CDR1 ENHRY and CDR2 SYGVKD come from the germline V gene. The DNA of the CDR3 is TGTGCCATCAGTGAGTCCCCCGCGGGGGCAGCCAAAGAGACCCAGTACTTC. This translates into CAISESPAGAAKETQYF.

The CDR3 is CSVPGLGGETQYF. CDR3 DNA: TGCAGTGTTCCGGGACTTGGGGGAGAGACCCAGTACTTC. V and J are TRBV20-1 and TRBJ2-5; D might be TRBD2 (6 bases). This CDR3 region has 13 residues. The V and J ends lost 7 bases and 4 bases respectively, with 16 bases between them. Germline-derived CDR1 and CDR2 are DFQATT and SNEGSKA (reference sequence).

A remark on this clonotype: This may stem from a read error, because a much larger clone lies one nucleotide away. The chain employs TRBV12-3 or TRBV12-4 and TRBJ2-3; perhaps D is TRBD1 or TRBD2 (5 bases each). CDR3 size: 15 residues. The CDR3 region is CASSTGTASTDTRYF. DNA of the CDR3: TGTGCCAGCAGCACCGGGACGGCAAGCACAGATACGCGGTATTTT.

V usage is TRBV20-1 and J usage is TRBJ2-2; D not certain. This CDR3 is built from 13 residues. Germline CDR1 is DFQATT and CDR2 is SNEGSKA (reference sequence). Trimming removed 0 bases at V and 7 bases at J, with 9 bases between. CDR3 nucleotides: TGCAGTGCTAGAGATCCCGGTGGCGGGGAGCTGTTTTTT. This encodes CSARDPGGGELFF.

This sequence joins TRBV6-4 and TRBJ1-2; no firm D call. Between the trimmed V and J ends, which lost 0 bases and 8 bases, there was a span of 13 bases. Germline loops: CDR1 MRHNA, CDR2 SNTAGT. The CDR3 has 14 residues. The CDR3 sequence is CASSDSAGRRGYTF. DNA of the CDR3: TGTGCCAGCAGTGACTCTGCCGGGCGGAGAGGCTACACCTTC.

The CDR3 here is CASSQGASAYEQYF. The CDR3 nucleotides are TGTGCCAGCAGCCAAGGGGCCTCCGCCTACGAGCAGTACTTC. The V and J genes are TRBV4-2 and TRBJ2-7; D is uncertain. This CDR3 has 14 residues. Per germline, CDR1 LGHNA and CDR2 YNFKEQ. Trimming left V 1 base short and J 2 bases short, with 9 bases between.

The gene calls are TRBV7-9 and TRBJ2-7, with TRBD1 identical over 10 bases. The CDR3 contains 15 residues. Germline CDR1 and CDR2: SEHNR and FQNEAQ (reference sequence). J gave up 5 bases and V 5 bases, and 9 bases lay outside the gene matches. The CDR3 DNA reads TGTGCCAGCAGCAAAAGCATGGACAGGGGGAACGAGCAGTACTTC. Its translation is CASSKSMDRGNEQYF.

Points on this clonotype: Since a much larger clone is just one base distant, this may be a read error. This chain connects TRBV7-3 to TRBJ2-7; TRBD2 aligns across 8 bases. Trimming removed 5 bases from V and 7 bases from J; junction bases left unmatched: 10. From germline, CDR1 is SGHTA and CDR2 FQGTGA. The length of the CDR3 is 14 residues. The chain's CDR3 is CASSDGLAYNEQYF. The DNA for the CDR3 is TGTGCCAGCAGCGATGGACTAGCCTACAATGAGCAGTACTTC.

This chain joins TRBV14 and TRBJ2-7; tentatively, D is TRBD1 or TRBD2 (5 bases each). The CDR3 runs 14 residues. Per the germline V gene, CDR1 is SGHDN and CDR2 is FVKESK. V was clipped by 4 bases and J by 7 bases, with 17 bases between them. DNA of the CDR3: TGTGCCAGCAGCCCCGTCGGGGCATTGAGGGAGCAGTACTTC. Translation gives CASSPVGALREQYF.

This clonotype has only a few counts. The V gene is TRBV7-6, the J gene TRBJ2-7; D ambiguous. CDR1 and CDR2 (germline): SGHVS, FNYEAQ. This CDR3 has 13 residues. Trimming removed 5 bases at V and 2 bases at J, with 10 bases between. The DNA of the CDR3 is TGTGCCAGCAGCCCCACTTACACCTACGAGCAGTACTTC. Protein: CASSPTYTYEQYF. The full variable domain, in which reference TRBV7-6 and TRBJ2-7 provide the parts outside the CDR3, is GAGVSQSPRYKVTKRGQDVALRCDPISGHVSLYWYRQALGQGPEFLTYFNYEAQQDKSGLPNDRFSAERPEGSISTLTIQRTEQRDSAMYRCASSPTYTYEQYFGPGTRLTVT.

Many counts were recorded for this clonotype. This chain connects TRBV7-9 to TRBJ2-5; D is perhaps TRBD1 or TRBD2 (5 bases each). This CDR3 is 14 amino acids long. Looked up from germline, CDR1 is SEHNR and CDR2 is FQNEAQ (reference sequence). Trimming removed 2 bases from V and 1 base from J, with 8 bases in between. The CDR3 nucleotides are TGTGCCAGCAGCTTAACGGGGACCCAAGAGACCCAGTACTTC. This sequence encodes CASSLTGTQETQYF.

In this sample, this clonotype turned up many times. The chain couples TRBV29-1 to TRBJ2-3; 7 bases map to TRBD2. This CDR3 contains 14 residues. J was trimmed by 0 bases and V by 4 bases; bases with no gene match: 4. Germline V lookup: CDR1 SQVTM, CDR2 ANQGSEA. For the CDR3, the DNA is TGCAGCGTTGTTCGGGGAGGGAGCACAGATACGCAGTATTTT. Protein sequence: CSVVRGGSTDTQYF.

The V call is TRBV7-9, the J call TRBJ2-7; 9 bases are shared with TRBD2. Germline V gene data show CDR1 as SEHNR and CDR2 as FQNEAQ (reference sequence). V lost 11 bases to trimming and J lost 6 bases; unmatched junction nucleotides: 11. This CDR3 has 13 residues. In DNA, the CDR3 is TGTGCCGGAGGGGCTAGCGGGGCTTCCGAGCAGTACTTC. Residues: CAGGASGASEQYF.

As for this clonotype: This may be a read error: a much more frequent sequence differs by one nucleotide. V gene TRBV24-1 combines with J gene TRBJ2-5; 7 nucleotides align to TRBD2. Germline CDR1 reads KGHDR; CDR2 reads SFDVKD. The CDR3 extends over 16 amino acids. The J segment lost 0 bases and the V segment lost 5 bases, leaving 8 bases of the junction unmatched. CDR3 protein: CATSGADGGYQETQYF. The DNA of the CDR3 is TGTGCCACCAGTGGGGCTGACGGGGGGTACCAAGAGACCCAGTACTTC.

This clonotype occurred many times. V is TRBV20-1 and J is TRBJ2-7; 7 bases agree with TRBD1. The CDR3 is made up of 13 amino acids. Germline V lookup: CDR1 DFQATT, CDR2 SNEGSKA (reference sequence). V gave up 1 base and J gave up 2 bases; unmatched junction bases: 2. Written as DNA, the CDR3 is TGCAGTGCTAGAGGGACAGGAACCTACGAGCAGTACTTC. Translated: CSARGTGTYEQYF.

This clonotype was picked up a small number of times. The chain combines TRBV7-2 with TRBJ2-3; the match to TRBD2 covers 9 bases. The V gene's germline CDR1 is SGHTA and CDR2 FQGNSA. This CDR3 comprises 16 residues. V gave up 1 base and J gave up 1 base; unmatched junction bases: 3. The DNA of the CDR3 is TGTGCCAGCAGCTTAGTGCGGGGGGGCGGCACAGATACGCAGTATTTT. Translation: CASSLVRGGGTDTQYF.